These 25 T cell receptor beta chains originate from one sample sequenced in a study of CD8+CD57+ T cells in acquired aplastic anemia (dated 2018 in TCRdb). Flow cytometry had shown CD8+CD57+ cell expansion in the patients selected for sequencing. Instrument on record: Illumina HiSeq 2000. Genomic DNA served as template for TCR beta VDJ combination and CDR3 sequence profiling. In-frame beta chains were kept once TCRdb had trimmed the public reads at Q25 with fastp and called clones with MiXCR. Each entry is one CDR3 protein sequence, shown with its most common DNA and genes. Counted in this sample were about 190,000 distinct CDR3 sequences; less than 60% of them appeared once. Clones ranked in the top ten supply approximately 9.7% of the sample. The sample consisted of sorted CD4+, CD8+, or CD8+CD57+ T cells (not recorded which) from PBMCs. The receptors were gathered from a human donor with aplastic anemia.

V and J are TRBV5-6 and TRBJ1-2; the D is unclear. CDR1 is SGHDT, CDR2 YYEEEE, per germline. The length of the CDR3 is 12 residues. Trimming pared 4 bases from V and 5 bases from J, leaving 9 bases between. CDR3 loop: CASSPEGYGYTF. The DNA for the CDR3 is TGTGCCAGCAGCCCGGAAGGGTATGGCTACACCTTC.

This clonotype was detected many times. The rearrangement links TRBV6-1 to TRBJ2-7; tentatively, D is TRBD2 (6 bases). Between the trimmed V and J ends, which lost 6 bases and 0 bases, there was a span of 9 bases. Looked up from germline, CDR1 is MNHNS and CDR2 is SASEGT. The CDR3 has 13 amino acids. The CDR3 loop reads CASSPGLSYEQYF. In nucleotides, the CDR3 is TGTGCCAGCAGCCCGGGACTCTCCTACGAGCAGTACTTC.

The chain combines TRBV20-1 with TRBJ2-7; 9 nucleotides line up with TRBD1. Germline-derived CDR1 and CDR2 are DFQATT and SNEGSKA (reference sequence). This CDR3 contains 15 residues. J was trimmed by 1 base and V by 6 bases; bases with no gene match: 10. CDR3 in amino acids: CSASSPGTGSYEQYF. As DNA, the CDR3 is TGCAGTGCCAGCAGCCCCGGGACAGGGTCCTACGAGCAGTACTTC.

This clonotype was recorded many times. The chain uses TRBV5-1 and TRBJ2-3, with TRBD2 as a possible D gene (6 bases). Between the trimmed V and J ends, which lost 6 bases and 4 bases, there was a span of 12 bases. CDR1 is SGHRS and CDR2 is YFSETQ in the germline V gene. This CDR3 comprises 13 residues. The CDR3 sequence: CASTGLLPDTQYF. CDR3 nucleotide sequence: TGCGCCAGCACCGGACTATTACCAGATACGCAGTATTTT.

In its sample, this clonotype was seen once. The chain recombines TRBV7-8 with TRBJ2-5; 8 bases match TRBD2. This CDR3 contains 14 residues. Trimming removed 4 bases from V and 6 bases from J; junction bases left unmatched: 7. CDR1 SGHVS and CDR2 FQNEAQ come from the germline V gene. CDR3 loop: CASSSPGGAKTQYF. The DNA of the CDR3 is TGTGCCAGCAGCTCCCCCGGGGGGGCGAAGACCCAGTACTTC.

This sequence joins TRBV10-3 and TRBJ1-1; D perhaps matches TRBD1 (6 bases). The length of the CDR3 is 15 residues. Trimming removed 2 bases at V and 10 bases at J, with 20 bases between. The germline CDR1 and CDR2 sequences are ENHRY and SYGVKD. The CDR3: CAISEAGGGEPVAFF. Here the CDR3 DNA reads TGTGCCATCAGTGAGGCCGGTGGGGGCGAACCGGTAGCTTTCTTT.

V is TRBV29-1 and J is TRBJ1-1; perhaps TRBD1 as D (5 bases). The CDR3 has 13 amino acids. With 7 bases removed from V and 8 bases from J, the gap between germline ends came to 20 bases. The germline CDR1 and CDR2 sequences are SQVTM and ANQGSEA. The CDR3 loop reads CSADRHTRGEAFF. The CDR3 DNA reads TGCAGCGCAGACCGGCATACTCGGGGGGAAGCTTTCTTT.

This clonotype was observed a handful of times. The CDR3 bases are TGCGCCAGCAGCCAAGCGGGACGAGACCACAATCAGCCCCAGCATTTT. This encodes CASSQAGRDHNQPQHF. The genes are TRBV4-1 and TRBJ1-5, with D perhaps TRBD1 (5 bases). V dropped 1 base and J dropped 3 bases, with 13 bases sitting between them. CDR1 and CDR2 (germline): MGHRA, YSYEKL. The CDR3 totals 16 residues.

The V call is TRBV24-1, the J call TRBJ2-3; no definite D call. The V gene's germline CDR1 is KGHDR and CDR2 SFDVKD. The CDR3 consists of 16 residues. Deletions cut 4 bases from V and 5 bases from J, with 18 bases between. CDR3 nucleotide sequence: TGTGCCACCAGTGACTATGATGAAATGGGAAAAGATACGCAGTATTTT. Amino acid sequence: CATSDYDEMGKDTQYF.

This clonotype appeared many times. This chain links TRBV14 with TRBJ2-5; 10 nucleotides align to TRBD2. J was trimmed by 4 bases and V by 4 bases; bases with no gene match: 6. The CDR3 length is 15 residues. Per germline, CDR1 SGHDN and CDR2 FVKESK. The CDR3 DNA reads TGTGCCAGCAGCCCCTTAGCGGGAGGTCGAGAGACCCAGTACTTC. Amino acid sequence: CASSPLAGGRETQYF.

The chain joins TRBV10-1 to TRBJ2-3; TRBD2 matches 8 bases. With 8 bases clipped from V and 3 bases from J, the junction kept 7 bases outside the gene matches. Germline V lookup: CDR1 WNHNN, CDR2 SYGVQD (reference sequence). The CDR3 is made up of 14 amino acids. DNA for the CDR3: TGCGCCAGCGCCCCGGGGGGGCCTACAGATACGCAGTATTTT. This translates into CASAPGGPTDTQYF.

The rearrangement joins TRBV5-4 to TRBJ2-1; D ambiguous. Germline V gene data show CDR1 as SGHNT and CDR2 as YYREEE (reference sequence). V lost 2 bases and J 4 bases, leaving 13 bases between the germline ends. This CDR3 is built from 15 residues. CDR3 coding DNA: TGTGCCAGCAGCTTCGAAGGGTTAGGGTACAATGAGCAGTTCTTC. It is translated as CASSFEGLGYNEQFF. Full variable domain (outside the CDR3, taken from reference TRBV5-4 and TRBJ2-1): ETGVTQSPTHLIKTRGQQVTLRCSSQSGHNTVSWYQQALGQGPQFIFQYYREEENGRGNFPPRFSGLQFPNYSSELNVNALELDDSALYLCASSFEGLGYNEQFFGPGTRLTVL.

This clonotype was seen more than once but under ten times. The CDR3 spells CASTRDSFREQYF. The CDR3 bases are TGTGCCAGTACCAGGGACTCCTTCCGCGAGCAGTACTTC. The chain carries TRBV2 and TRBJ2-7, with D possibly TRBD2 on 6 matching bases. This CDR3 comprises 13 residues. CDR1 and CDR2 from the germline V gene are SNHLY and FYNNEI. V was shortened by 9 bases and J by 6 bases, with 18 bases between the two germline ends.

The sample holds one count of this clonotype. This chain joins TRBV20-1 and TRBJ2-1, with D perhaps TRBD2 (5 bases). Between the trimmed V and J ends, which lost 3 bases and 0 bases, there was a span of 12 bases. This CDR3 has 15 residues. CDR1 DFQATT and CDR2 SNEGSKA come from the germline V gene (reference sequence). CDR3: CSASRERGSYNEQFF. The CDR3 coding sequence is TGCAGTGCTAGTCGGGAACGGGGCTCCTACAATGAGCAGTTCTTC.

This clonotype has more than one count but fewer than ten. The genes are TRBV29-1 and TRBJ1-1; a weak D match, TRBD1 (5 bases). The CDR3 spans 12 residues. The V gene's germline CDR1 is SQVTM and CDR2 ANQGSEA. Trimming took off 7 bases at V and 4 bases at J, with 13 bases between the two ends. The CDR3 spells CSGAAGSTEAFF. As DNA, the CDR3 is TGCAGCGGGGCGGCAGGGAGCACTGAAGCTTTCTTT.

This chain joins TRBV12-3 or TRBV12-4 and TRBJ2-3; TRBD2 agrees at 11 bases. Trimming took 4 bases from V and 1 from J; bases not matched to a gene: 4. CDR3 size: 16 residues. The CDR3 loop is CASSSSGGIGTDTQYF. The DNA of the CDR3 is TGTGCCAGCAGTTCTAGCGGGGGGATTGGCACAGATACGCAGTATTTT.

This clonotype was detected a few times. This chain joins TRBV29-1 and TRBJ2-7; 8 positions match TRBD1. This CDR3 is 13 amino acids long. V lost 5 bases to trimming and J lost 6 bases; unmatched junction nucleotides: 9. The germline CDR1 and CDR2 sequences are SQVTM and ANQGSEA. The CDR3 DNA follows: TGCAGCGTTAAGACAGGGGATAGCGGCGAGCAGTACTTC. Residues: CSVKTGDSGEQYF.

The chain has TRBV25-1 and TRBJ1-1, with D hard to call. Looked up from germline, CDR1 is MGHDK and CDR2 is SYGVNS. The germline V and J ends were trimmed by 3 bases and 5 bases, with 19 bases remaining between them. The CDR3 runs to 16 residues. The CDR3 nucleotides read TGTGCCAGCAGTGACGGTCGGAGAGGGTACAAAACTGAAGCTTTCTTT. Amino acids: CASSDGRRGYKTEAFF.

This clonotype was observed many times. The chain couples TRBV5-1 to TRBJ1-1; tentative D call: TRBD1 (6 bases). The V end lost 7 bases, the J end lost 0 bases, and 13 bases lay between the germline ends. The CDR3 is 14 residues long. Germline CDR1 SGHRS, CDR2 YFSETQ. Written as DNA, the CDR3 is TGCGCCAGCTCCTCCAGGGGTATGAACACTGAAGCTTTCTTT. It codes for CASSSRGMNTEAFF.

This clonotype was observed many times. The rearrangement links TRBV6-1 to TRBJ2-5; tentatively, D is TRBD1 (5 bases). CDR3 length: 16 residues. V shed 6 bases and J shed 5 bases, with 22 bases lying between them. Germline CDR1 reads MNHNS; CDR2 reads SASEGT. CDR3 in amino acids: CASRAPRIGRAETQYF. CDR3 sequence (DNA): TGTGCCAGCAGGGCCCCCAGGATCGGCAGGGCTGAGACCCAGTACTTC.

This clonotype was recorded many times. In nucleotides, the CDR3 is TGTGCCAGCAGCGTAGATCTGAGTTCGGAGCCCCAGCATTTT. Protein: CASSVDLSSEPQHF. This sequence joins TRBV9 and TRBJ1-5; D is undetermined. V was cut by 0 bases and J by 8 bases, with 12 bases left in between. This CDR3 has 14 amino acids. The germline CDR1 and CDR2 sequences are SGDLS and YYNGEE. Complete variable domain (other parts from reference TRBV9 and TRBJ1-5): DSGVTQTPKHLITATGQRVTLRCSPRSGDLSVYWYQQSLDQGLQFLIQYYNGEERAKGNILERFSAQQFPDLHSELNLSSLELGDSALYFCASSVDLSSEPQHFGDGTRLSIL.

CDR3: CATSVTGVGYEQYF. In DNA form, the CDR3 reads TGTGCCACCAGCGTAACAGGGGTGGGGTACGAGCAGTACTTC. The chain uses TRBV15 and TRBJ2-7; TRBD1 matches 7 bases. Trimming cost V 5 bases and J 4 bases; bases outside gene matches: 8. This CDR3 is 14 amino acids long. Germline CDR1 and CDR2: LNHNV and YYDKDF (reference sequence).

This clonotype has a count of ten or more. The chain uses TRBV9 and TRBJ2-3, with 9 bases aligning to TRBD2. The CDR3 loop spans 15 amino acids. Germline CDR1 SGDLS, CDR2 YYNGEE. The V gene end was trimmed by 4 bases and the J gene end by 4 bases; junction bases not matched to a gene: 7. Here the CDR3 reads CASSFSGSFSDTQYF. The CDR3 region has the DNA TGTGCCAGCAGCTTTAGCGGGAGTTTTTCAGATACGCAGTATTTT.

This chain uses TRBV29-1 with TRBJ1-2; D unclear. Trimming took off 6 bases at V and 7 bases at J, with 15 bases between the two ends. This CDR3 contains 12 residues. CDR1 is SQVTM and CDR2 is ANQGSEA in the germline V gene. The CDR3 sequence is CSVPGRLLGYTF. Here the CDR3 DNA reads TGCAGCGTCCCCGGGAGGCTGCTTGGCTACACCTTC.

J is TRBJ2-5 and V is TRBV2, with 10 bases aligning to TRBD1. CDR1 SNHLY and CDR2 FYNNEI come from the germline V gene. CDR3 length equals 13 residues. The V gene end was trimmed by 9 bases and the J gene end by 6 bases; junction bases not matched to a gene: 7. The chain's CDR3 is CARRDRGQQTQYF. In nucleotides, the CDR3 is TGTGCCAGGAGAGACAGGGGGCAACAGACCCAGTACTTC.